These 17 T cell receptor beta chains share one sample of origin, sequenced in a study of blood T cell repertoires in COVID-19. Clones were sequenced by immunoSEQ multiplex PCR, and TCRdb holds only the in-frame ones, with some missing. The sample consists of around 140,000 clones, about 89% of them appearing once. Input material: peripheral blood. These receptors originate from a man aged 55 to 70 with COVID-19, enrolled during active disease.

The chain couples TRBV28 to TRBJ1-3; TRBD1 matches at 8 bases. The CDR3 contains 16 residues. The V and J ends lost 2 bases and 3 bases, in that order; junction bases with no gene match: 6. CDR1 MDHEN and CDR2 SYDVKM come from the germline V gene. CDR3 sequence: CASSLETGAVGNTIYF. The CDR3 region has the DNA TGTGCCAGCAGTTTAGAGACAGGGGCAGTTGGAAACACCATATATTTT.

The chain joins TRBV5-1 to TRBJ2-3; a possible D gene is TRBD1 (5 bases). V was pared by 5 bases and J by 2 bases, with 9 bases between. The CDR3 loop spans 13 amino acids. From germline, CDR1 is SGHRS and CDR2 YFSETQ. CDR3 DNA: TGCGCCAGCAGGACAGACGACACAGATACGCAGTATTTT. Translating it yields CASRTDDTDTQYF.

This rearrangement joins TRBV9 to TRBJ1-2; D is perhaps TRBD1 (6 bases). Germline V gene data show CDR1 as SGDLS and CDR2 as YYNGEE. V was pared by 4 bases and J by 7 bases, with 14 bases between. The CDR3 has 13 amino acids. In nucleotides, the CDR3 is TGTGCCAGCAGCTACAGGGTTGAGGCTGGCTACACCTTC. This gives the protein CASSYRVEAGYTF.

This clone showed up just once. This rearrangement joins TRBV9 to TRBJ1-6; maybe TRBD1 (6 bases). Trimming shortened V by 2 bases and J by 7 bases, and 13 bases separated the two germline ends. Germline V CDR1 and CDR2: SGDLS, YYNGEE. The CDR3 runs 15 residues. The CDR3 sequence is CASSVLQGVNSPLHF. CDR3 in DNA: TGTGCCAGCAGCGTTCTACAGGGAGTGAATTCACCCCTCCACTTT.

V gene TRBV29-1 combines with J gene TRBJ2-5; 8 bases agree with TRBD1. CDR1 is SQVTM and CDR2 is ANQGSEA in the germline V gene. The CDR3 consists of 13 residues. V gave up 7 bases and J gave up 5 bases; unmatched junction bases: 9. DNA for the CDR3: TGCAGCGGGTTCGACAGGGGTCGGGAGACCCAGTACTTC. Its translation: CSGFDRGRETQYF.

In DNA, the CDR3 is TGTGCCAGCAGCCAGTGGGTGGGGGCGCAGGGTGAGCAGTTCTTC. Translation: CASSQWVGAQGEQFF. J is TRBJ2-1 and V is TRBV28; possibly TRBD1 for D (6 bases). This CDR3 has 15 amino acids. Trimming stripped 6 bases from V and 9 bases from J, with 21 bases between. CDR1 and CDR2 (germline): MDHEN, SYDVKM.

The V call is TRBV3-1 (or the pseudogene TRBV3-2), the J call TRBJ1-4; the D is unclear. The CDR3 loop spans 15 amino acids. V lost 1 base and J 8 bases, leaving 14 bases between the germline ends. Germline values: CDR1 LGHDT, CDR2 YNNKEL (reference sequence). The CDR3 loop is CASSQGNGHREKLFF. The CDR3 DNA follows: TGTGCCAGCAGCCAAGGAAACGGCCACAGAGAAAAACTGTTTTTT.

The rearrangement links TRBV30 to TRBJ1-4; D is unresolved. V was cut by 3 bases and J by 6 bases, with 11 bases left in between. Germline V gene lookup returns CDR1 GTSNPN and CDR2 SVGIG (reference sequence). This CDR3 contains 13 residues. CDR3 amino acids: CAWSPGMDEKLFF. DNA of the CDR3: TGTGCCTGGAGCCCGGGGATGGATGAAAAACTGTTTTTT.

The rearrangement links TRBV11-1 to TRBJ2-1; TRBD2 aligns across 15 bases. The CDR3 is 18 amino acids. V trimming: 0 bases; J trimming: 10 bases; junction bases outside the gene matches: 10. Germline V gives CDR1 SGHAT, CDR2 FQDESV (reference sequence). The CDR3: CASSLALGLAGGHREQFF. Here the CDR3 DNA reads TGTGCCAGCAGCTTAGCTCTCGGACTAGCGGGGGGGCATCGGGAGCAGTTCTTC.

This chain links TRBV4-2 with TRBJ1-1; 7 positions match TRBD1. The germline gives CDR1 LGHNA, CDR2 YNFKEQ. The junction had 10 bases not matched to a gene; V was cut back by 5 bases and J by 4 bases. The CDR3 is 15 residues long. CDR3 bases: TGTGCCAGCAGCGAATCAGGGGGAGGTGGCACTGAAGCTTTCTTT. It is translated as CASSESGGGGTEAFF.

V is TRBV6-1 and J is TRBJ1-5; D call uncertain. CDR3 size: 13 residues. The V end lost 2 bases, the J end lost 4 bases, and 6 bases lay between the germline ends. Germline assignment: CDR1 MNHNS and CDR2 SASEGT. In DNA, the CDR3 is TGTGCCAGCAGTGAAAGAGGGAATCAGCCCCAGCATTTT. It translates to CASSERGNQPQHF.

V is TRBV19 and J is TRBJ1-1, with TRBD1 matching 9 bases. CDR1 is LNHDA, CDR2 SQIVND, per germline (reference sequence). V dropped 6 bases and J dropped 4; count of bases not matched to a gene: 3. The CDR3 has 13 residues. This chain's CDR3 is CASRDRGGTEAFF. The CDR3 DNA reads TGTGCCAGTAGGGACAGGGGAGGCACTGAAGCTTTCTTT. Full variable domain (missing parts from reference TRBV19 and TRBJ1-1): DGGITQSPKYLFRKEGQNVTLSCEQNLNHDAMYWYRQDPGQGLRLIYYSQIVNDFQKGDIAEGYSVSREKKESFPLTVTSAQKNPTAFYLCASRDRGGTEAFFGQGTRLTVV.

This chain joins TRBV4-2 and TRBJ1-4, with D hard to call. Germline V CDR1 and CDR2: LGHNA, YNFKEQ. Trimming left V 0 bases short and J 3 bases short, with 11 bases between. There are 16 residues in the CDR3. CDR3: CASSQEVAGSNEKLFF. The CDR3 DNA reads TGTGCCAGCAGCCAAGAAGTGGCTGGTTCTAATGAAAAACTGTTTTTT.

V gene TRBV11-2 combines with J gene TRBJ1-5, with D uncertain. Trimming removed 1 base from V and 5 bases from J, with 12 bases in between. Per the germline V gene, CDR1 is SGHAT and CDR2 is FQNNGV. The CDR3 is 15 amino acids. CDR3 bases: TGTGCCAGCAGCTTAGGGCCAGGTGTAGATCAGCCCCAGCATTTT. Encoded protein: CASSLGPGVDQPQHF.

The CDR3 loop reads CASRPQTSGAYTQYF. The CDR3, as DNA: TGTGCCAGCAGACCCCAGACTAGCGGGGCTTATACGCAGTATTTT. This sequence joins TRBV6-5 and TRBJ2-3; 11 nucleotides match TRBD2. The CDR3 has 15 amino acids. The germline CDR1 and CDR2 sequences are MNHEY and SVGAGI. The J segment lost 7 bases and the V segment lost 6 bases, leaving 9 bases of the junction unmatched.

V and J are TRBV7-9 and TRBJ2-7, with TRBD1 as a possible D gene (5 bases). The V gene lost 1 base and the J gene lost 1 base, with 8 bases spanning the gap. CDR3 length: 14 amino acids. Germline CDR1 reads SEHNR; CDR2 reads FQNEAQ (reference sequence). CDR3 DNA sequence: TGTGCCAGCAGCTTAGGGACATCGTCCTACGAGCAGTACTTC. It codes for CASSLGTSSYEQYF.

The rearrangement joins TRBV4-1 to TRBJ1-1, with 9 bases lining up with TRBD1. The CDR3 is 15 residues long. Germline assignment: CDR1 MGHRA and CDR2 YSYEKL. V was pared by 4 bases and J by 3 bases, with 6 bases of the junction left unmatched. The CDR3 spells CASSPRTGVDTEAFF. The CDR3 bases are TGCGCCAGCAGCCCCAGGACAGGGGTAGACACTGAAGCTTTCTTT.